These 32 T cell receptor beta chains originate from one sample sequenced in a study of monozygotic twins with inflammatory bowel disease (dated by TCRdb to between 2018 and 2021). The library was made by 5' RACE. The run used an Illumina HiSeq 2500. Following TCRdb reprocessing, every CDR3 protein sequence forms one entry, and DNA is not provided. The sample table includes 350,000 to 550,000 distinct CDR3 sequences. Jointly, the top ten make up 2.4% of the sample. Sequencing was performed on blood. These receptors originate from a human donor with ulcerative colitis or Crohn's disease, or a healthy co-twin of an affected twin (not recorded which).

The chain uses TRBV12-3 or TRBV12-4 and TRBJ1-1; TCRdb's assignment of TRBD1 cannot be checked, as there is no DNA. This CDR3 is 13 amino acids long. The CDR3 spells CAVKRGGNTEAFF.

This rearrangement joins TRBV5-6 to TRBJ1-1. The CDR3 spans 13 residues. Germline V CDR1 and CDR2: SGHDT, YYEEEE. The CDR3 sequence is CASSLALDSQAFF.

The rearrangement joins TRBV19 to TRBJ2-7; TCRdb returns TRBD1, unconfirmable since there is no DNA. This CDR3 contains 17 residues. Germline assignment: CDR1 LNHDA and CDR2 SQIVND (reference sequence). The CDR3 spells CASSIGGWQGESYEQYF.

This chain links TRBV12-3 or TRBV12-4 with TRBJ2-1; TCRdb's D gene call, TRBD1, goes unchecked for lack of DNA. The CDR3 spans 16 residues. CDR3 protein: CASSGVGQTSGNEQFF.

The chain uses TRBV11-1 and TRBJ2-7; the D gene TCRdb calls, TRBD1, cannot be checked with no DNA. The CDR3 extends over 15 amino acids. Germline V gene lookup returns CDR1 SGHAT and CDR2 FQDESV (reference sequence). The CDR3 here is CASSLTGYTSYEQYF.

The V gene is TRBV7-9, the J gene TRBJ2-5; the TCRdb D gene call, TRBD1, has no DNA to confirm it. The CDR3 has 15 residues. From germline, CDR1 is SEHNR and CDR2 FQNEAQ (reference sequence). The CDR3 here is CASSLLDRGLETQYF.

The rearrangement uses TRBV7-6 and TRBJ2-2; with no DNA, the TCRdb D assignment of TRBD2 cannot be verified. The CDR3 is 15 residues long. Germline V gene data show CDR1 as SGHVS and CDR2 as FNYEAQ. The CDR3 sequence: CASSLVGLAAGELFF.

V and J are TRBV6-5 and TRBJ2-7; TCRdb calls TRBD1, which cannot be checked without DNA. The germline V gene encodes CDR1 MNHEY and CDR2 SVGAGI. CDR3 size: 13 residues. The CDR3 protein is CASTRGRAYEQYF.

V and J are TRBV19 and TRBJ2-1; TCRdb reports TRBD2, a call that lacks DNA to check it against. This CDR3 region has 13 residues. Germline V lookup: CDR1 LNHDA, CDR2 SQIVND (reference sequence). The CDR3 protein is CASSASGSNEQFF. The full variable domain, rest sourced from reference TRBV19 and TRBJ2-1, is DGGITQSPKYLFRKEGQNVTLSCEQNLNHDAMYWYRQDPGQGLRLIYYSQIVNDFQKGDIAEGYSVSREKKESFPLTVTSAQKNPTAFYLCASSASGSNEQFFGPGTRLTVL.

The rearrangement links TRBV7-2 to TRBJ1-1; TCRdb's D call, TRBD1, is unchecked because there is no DNA. Germline V CDR1 and CDR2: SGHTA, FQGNSA. The CDR3 totals 14 residues. The CDR3 protein is CASSWTGPNTEAFF.

The CDR3 sequence is CAWPIRQRERYEQYF. The V and J genes are TRBV30 and TRBJ2-7. CDR1 and CDR2 (germline): GTSNPN, SVGIG (reference sequence). The CDR3 runs to 15 residues.

V and J are TRBV9 and TRBJ2-1; no DNA is available, so the TRBD2 call from TCRdb remains unchecked. CDR3 length equals 13 residues. Germline V gives CDR1 SGDLS, CDR2 YYNGEE. The CDR3 sequence is CASSPGLLNEQFF.

V gene TRBV5-1 combines with J gene TRBJ2-7; TCRdb returns TRBD2, unconfirmable since there is no DNA. The CDR3 has 18 residues. Germline loops: CDR1 SGHRS, CDR2 YFSETQ. Here the CDR3 reads CASSLAPGTSVPSYEQYF.

The V gene is TRBV2, the J gene TRBJ2-1; TCRdb names TRBD2, which stays unverified in the absence of DNA. The CDR3 has 16 amino acids. CDR1 and CDR2 (germline): SNHLY, FYNNEI. CDR3 in amino acids: CASSADSGLVLNEQFF.

The genes are TRBV20-1 and TRBJ1-6; TCRdb's D gene call, TRBD1, goes unchecked for lack of DNA. This CDR3 contains 14 residues. Germline values: CDR1 DFQATT, CDR2 SNEGSKA (reference sequence). The CDR3: CSARPTKGNSPLHF.

The chain uses TRBV12-3 or TRBV12-4 and TRBJ2-5; TCRdb designates TRBD1, a call that cannot be tested without DNA. There are 14 residues in the CDR3. Here the CDR3 reads CASSLSGKGETQYF.

The chain recombines TRBV6-5 with TRBJ1-2. This CDR3 region has 15 residues. Germline V gene lookup returns CDR1 MNHEY and CDR2 SVGAGI. The CDR3 spells CASSYQRAAGYGYTF.

The gene calls are TRBV7-2 and TRBJ2-1; TCRdb picks TRBD2, but there is no DNA to check that call. Per the germline V gene, CDR1 is SGHTA and CDR2 is FQGNSA. This CDR3 is 14 amino acids long. The CDR3 loop is CASSLEAGRNEQFF.

This rearrangement joins TRBV7-9 to TRBJ2-2; TCRdb reports TRBD1, a call that lacks DNA to check it against. The CDR3 has 16 amino acids. In germline, CDR1 is SEHNR, CDR2 FQNEAQ (reference sequence). The CDR3: CASSHGQGISTGELFF.

V and J are TRBV7-2 and TRBJ2-1; there is no DNA to check the TCRdb D call of TRBD1. Germline V gene sequence: CDR1 SGHTA, CDR2 FQGNSA. The CDR3 runs to 11 residues. The CDR3 spells CASSFRDREFF.

The V call is TRBV11-2, the J call TRBJ2-1; TCRdb gives TRBD1 as the D gene, but with no DNA this cannot be confirmed. CDR3 size: 13 residues. Germline V gene data show CDR1 as SGHAT and CDR2 as FQNNGV. The chain's CDR3 is CASSSPGGAPQFF.

The chain couples TRBV20-1 to TRBJ2-7; there is no DNA to check the TCRdb D call of TRBD2. The germline CDR1 and CDR2 sequences are DFQATT and SNEGSKA (reference sequence). The CDR3 consists of 15 residues. This CDR3 is CSASQAGTPLGEQYF.

This chain connects TRBV28 to TRBJ1-4; TCRdb's D call, TRBD1, is unchecked because there is no DNA. Per the germline V gene, CDR1 is MDHEN and CDR2 is SYDVKM. The CDR3 runs to 15 residues. CDR3 loop: CASTRRWEAGGKLFF.

This chain connects TRBV3-1 to TRBJ1-5; without DNA, the TCRdb call of TRBD1 cannot be checked. The V gene's germline CDR1 is LGHDT and CDR2 YNNKEL (reference sequence). This CDR3 comprises 16 residues. CDR3 amino acids: CASSQGGQYSNQPQHF.

The V gene is TRBV6-1, the J gene TRBJ1-3; TCRdb proposes TRBD1, but this gene call is untestable without DNA. The CDR3 is 16 amino acids. Germline assignment: CDR1 MNHNS and CDR2 SASEGT. The CDR3 sequence is CASSVGQQSSGNTIYF.

The rearrangement joins TRBV4-3 to TRBJ2-7; TCRdb names TRBD1, which stays unverified in the absence of DNA. CDR1 LGHNA and CDR2 YSLEER come from the germline V gene. The CDR3 sequence is 15 residues long. CDR3 residues: CASSQDVAGPYEQYF.

This chain's CDR3 is CASSSGLAGGEDTQYF. V is TRBV7-2 and J is TRBJ2-3; without DNA, the TCRdb call of TRBD2 cannot be checked. The CDR3 covers 16 residues. The germline CDR1 and CDR2 sequences are SGHTA and FQGNSA.

The chain recombines TRBV12-5 with TRBJ2-1. The germline gives CDR1 LGHNT, CDR2 FRNRAP. CDR3 length equals 13 residues. CDR3 amino acids: CASADLSTNEQFF.

The rearrangement links TRBV29-1 to TRBJ1-2; with no DNA, the TCRdb D assignment of TRBD1 cannot be verified. The CDR3 has 11 residues. Germline CDR1 reads SQVTM; CDR2 reads ANQGSEA. The CDR3 reads CSVEVSRGYTF.

The genes are TRBV5-6 and TRBJ2-2; as DNA is missing, the TRBD1 call by TCRdb cannot be tested. Per germline, CDR1 SGHDT and CDR2 YYEEEE. This CDR3 is built from 15 residues. CDR3 residues: CASSRSDRDTGELFF.

The chain carries TRBV27 and TRBJ1-4. CDR3 length: 14 amino acids. Germline-derived CDR1 and CDR2 are MNHEY and SMNVEV (reference sequence). The CDR3 reads CASSRKSKSEKLFF.

The gene calls are TRBV20-1 and TRBJ2-5; TCRdb's D gene call, TRBD1, goes unchecked for lack of DNA. The V gene's germline CDR1 is DFQATT and CDR2 SNEGSKA (reference sequence). The CDR3 consists of 13 residues. CDR3 sequence reads: CSASPGGQETQYF.